This T cell receptor beta chain emerged from a study of blood T cells in healthy people across ages. Per-sample yields of isolated PBMCs were at least 6 million. Sample-barcoded 5' priming and a J-beta primer mix drove a second PCR of about 6 to 12 cycles. Individual samples furnished no less than 3 million CDR3-containing paired-end reads apiece. MiXCR, run by TCRdb on the 5' RACE reads, gives a single entry per CDR3 protein. The table lists 1 million to 1.2 million distinct CDR3 sequences, 35% to 45% of them singletons, with about an eighth in the top ten. Germline assignment: CDR1 DFQATT and CDR2 SNEGSKA (reference sequence). V dropped 7 bases and J dropped 0 bases, with 10 bases sitting between them. CDR3 size: 13 residues.

This sequence originates from a man between 18 and 29 years old in good health. Specimen: blood. The V gene is TRBV20-1, the J gene TRBJ1-5; D not resolved. CDR3 DNA sequence: TGCAGTGTTGGAGATTTTAGCAATCAGCCCCAGCATTTT. Its translation: CSVGDFSNQPQHF.